This T cell receptor beta chain was documented in a study of OX40 agonist ivuxolimab in advanced cancers. The study in broad terms: Ivuxolimab was an agonistic, fully human IgG2 monoclonal antibody directed against OX40 (CD134), a costimulatory receptor. Intravenous ivuxolimab was administered to patients every 2 weeks at six dose levels: 0.01, 0.1, 0.3, 1.5, 3 and 10 mg/kg. Of the roughly 52 dose-escalation patients, hepatocellular carcinoma was present in around 19, melanoma in roughly 15, renal cell carcinoma in 9 and head and neck cancer in 9. In the dose-escalation cohort, more than 75% of patients were male, and the mean age was approximately 55 years, with a range of roughly 20 to 85. Prior anti-PD-1, anti-PD-L1 or anti-CTLA-4 therapy was permitted, and checkpoint inhibitors had been received by about 36% of dose-escalation patients. Partial responses occurred in three dose-escalation patients: two with cutaneous melanoma and one with hepatocellular carcinoma. Peripheral TCRbeta sequencing was intended to test whether TCR sequence diversity was altered and clonal T-cell expansion was caused by ivuxolimab. The paper covers the monotherapy dose-escalation part of the phase I ivuxolimab trial, which included N of about 50 patients. Results the study describes overall, beyond this receptor: Clonal expansion of both CD4+ and CD8+ blood T cells was observed from baseline to week 6 at doses 0.1 to 3.0 mg/kg. In partial responders in the 0.1-3.0 mg/kg groups, normalized peripheral clonal expansion was found to be among the lowest, especially among CD8+ T cells. Low levels of normalized T-cell clonal expansion were also seen in some nonresponding patients. After ivuxolimab, expanded clones were on average more numerous among CD8+ T cells than among CD4+ T cells. The antigen specificity of the clonally expanded peripheral T cells was not determined.

To sequence the TCRbeta CDR3 region, genomic DNA was isolated from the sorted cells. TCRbeta CDR3 regions were sequenced using the immunoSEQ Assay. This is the immuneACCESS table as TCRdb keeps it, with only in-frame sequences that have V and J called. A part of the clones is gone; compared with another copy, unresolved V genes explain less than half, and the rest is unexplained. Across this sample there are tens of thousands of clones, with roughly 87% seen only once. The ten largest account for 58% of the sample. There are 11 amino acids in the CDR3, from cysteine to phenylalanine inclusive. The sequence is cut down to CDR3 DNA, 33 bases in frame from base 1. Between the V and J ends, shortened by 3 bases and 6 bases respectively, the junction contains 9 bases. According to the germline V gene (reference sequence), CDR1 reads DFQATT and CDR2 reads SNEGSKA. Worth noting for this clone: The clone's antigen remains unknown. No much larger clonotype is one base removed from it; base qualities were not supplied.

The trial excluded patients who had a history of autoimmune disease or who were on systemic immunosuppression. Peripheral blood for TCR sequencing was drawn from every dose cohort at baseline, at cycle 4 day 1 and at cycle 7 day 1. Samples were obtained from an open-label, multicenter, first-in-human phase I dose-escalation trial of ivuxolimab. The trial enrolled adults with locally advanced or metastatic head and neck squamous cell, hepatocellular, melanoma or renal cell carcinoma. Before TCR sequencing, CD4+ T cells and CD8+ T cells were sorted from peripheral blood as separate populations. The chain is encoded by TRBV20-1 joined to TRBJ2-7; no D gene can be assigned with confidence. Source: CD4+ or CD8+ T cells sorted from blood, taken in a trial of the OX40 agonist ivuxolimab. This sequence originates from an adult with an advanced solid tumor such as melanoma, head and neck, liver or kidney cancer. This receptor carries the CDR3 CSASKGSEQYF. Here is the DNA: TGCAGTGCTAGTAAAGGGTCCGAGCAGTACTTC.